There are a few counts of the clone carrying this TCR beta chain. Its antigen is not identified. The data are from a study of T cell responses to AZD1222 COVID-19 vaccine. This table comes from immunoSEQ multiplex PCR, and its TCRdb copy is limited to in-frame clones, with some not included. The sample holds 95,000 to 100,000 clones, 85% to 95% seen once. Deletions cut 1 base from V and 4 bases from J, with 5 bases between. CDR3 length equals 13 residues. Per germline, CDR1 LGHDT and CDR2 YNNKEL (reference sequence). Study-wide points: Donors were largely white British and mainly female; clonal diversity was possibly underestimated.

The receptor was isolated from an adult in good health. The sample consisted of peripheral blood, taken on day 0 of AZD1222 vaccination. The chain couples TRBV3-1 (or the pseudogene TRBV3-2) to TRBJ1-5, with D uncertain. CDR3 residues: CASSQVPNQPQHF. In DNA, the CDR3 is TGTGCCAGCAGCCAAGTACCAAATCAGCCCCAGCATTTT.